What follows are 14 T cell receptor beta chains derived from one specimen sequenced in a study of Graves' ophthalmopathy and Graves' hyperthyroidism. The study amplified TCR beta CDR3 regions using RNA transcripts. First-round RT-PCR used HTBI primers; second-round multiplex PCR followed. In TCRdb, the multiplex PCR reads were re-called with MiXCR into one record per CDR3 protein. The table records under 350,000 distinct CDR3 sequences, about a sixth of them present only once. The specimen was peripheral blood. All receptors derive from an adult man with Graves' ophthalmopathy.

There are many counts of this clonotype. The V gene is TRBV20-1, the J gene TRBJ1-5, with TRBD1 matching over 7 bases. The V segment lost 1 base and the J segment 2 bases; nucleotides outside the gene matches: 8. From germline, CDR1 is DFQATT and CDR2 SNEGSKA (reference sequence). This CDR3 is 16 amino acids long. The CDR3 sequence: CSARGGGGGGNQPQHF. CDR3 coding DNA: TGCAGTGCTAGAGGCGGGGGAGGGGGCGGCAATCAGCCCCAGCATTTT.

This clonotype has more than one count but fewer than ten. The chain uses TRBV11-2 and TRBJ1-3, with no clear D. In germline, CDR1 is SGHAT, CDR2 FQNNGV. With 2 bases removed from V and 1 base from J, the gap between germline ends came to 12 bases. The CDR3 extends over 16 amino acids. The CDR3 here is CASSLQVWASGNTIYF. CDR3 DNA: TGTGCCAGCAGCTTACAGGTGTGGGCGTCTGGAAACACCATATATTTT.

This clonotype has a count of ten or more. The chain is built from TRBV5-1 and TRBJ2-7; tentatively, D is TRBD1 (5 bases). V was clipped by 0 bases and J by 6 bases, with 13 bases between them. From germline, CDR1 is SGHRS and CDR2 YFSETQ. This CDR3 region has 14 residues. The CDR3 nucleotides are TGCGCCAGCAGCTTGGCCTTAGGGGCCGGCGAGCAGTACTTC. Residues: CASSLALGAGEQYF.

This clonotype was observed many times. The chain carries TRBV20-1 and TRBJ2-2, with D perhaps assigned TRBD1 or TRBD2 (5 bases each). The V gene's germline CDR1 is DFQATT and CDR2 SNEGSKA (reference sequence). The V gene lost 0 bases and the J gene lost 1 base, with 9 bases spanning the gap. The CDR3 loop spans 15 amino acids. The CDR3 DNA reads TGCAGTGCTAGAGAGGGACGGATGAACACCGGGGAGCTGTTTTTT. This gives the protein CSAREGRMNTGELFF.

V usage is TRBV6-5 and J usage is TRBJ1-3, with 7 bases matching TRBD1. Unmatched junction bases numbered 2, after V lost 3 bases and J lost 3 bases. Germline lookup yields CDR1 MNHEY and CDR2 SVGAGI. The CDR3 length is 14 residues. The CDR3 DNA reads TGTGCCAGCAGTTATAGGACAGGTGGAAACACCATATATTTT. Translated, it gives CASSYRTGGNTIYF.

The CDR3 sequence: CASSHLGADYEQYF. The CDR3 DNA reads TGTGCCAGCAGTCACCTCGGAGCCGATTACGAGCAGTACTTC. This rearrangement joins TRBV6-5 to TRBJ2-7, with D uncertain. This CDR3 region has 14 residues. Trimming stripped 5 bases from V and 4 bases from J, with 15 bases between. The V gene's germline CDR1 is MNHEY and CDR2 SVGAGI.

This clonotype has at least ten counts. The rearrangement links TRBV20-1 to TRBJ2-4; TRBD2 aligns across 9 bases. The CDR3 runs to 15 residues. Germline CDR1 reads DFQATT; CDR2 reads SNEGSKA (reference sequence). The junction had 6 bases not matched to a gene; V was cut back by 6 bases and J by 0 bases. CDR3 region: CSALAGPLAKNIQYF. The CDR3 nucleotides are TGCAGTGCCCTAGCGGGGCCGCTAGCCAAAAACATTCAGTACTTC.

The sample holds many counts of this clonotype. The chain has TRBV28 and TRBJ2-6; unclear D gene. This CDR3 is built from 17 residues. CDR1 MDHEN and CDR2 SYDVKM come from the germline V gene. The germline V and J ends were trimmed by 5 bases and 1 base, with 15 bases remaining between them. CDR3 DNA sequence: TGTGCCAGCAGTCCCCCGACACCGGATTCTGGGGCCAACGTCCTGACTTTC. This sequence encodes CASSPPTPDSGANVLTF.

This clonotype was recorded many times. The chain combines TRBV7-2 with TRBJ2-7; 8 nucleotides line up with TRBD2. The CDR3 runs to 15 residues. Germline CDR1 SGHTA, CDR2 FQGNSA. Germline trimming cut 6 bases from V and 0 bases from J; bases unmatched to any gene: 7. As DNA, the CDR3 is TGTGCCAGCAGTCATAGGAGCGGGGGCTCCTACGAGCAGTACTTC. This sequence encodes CASSHRSGGSYEQYF.

This clonotype was observed many times. The chain's CDR3 is CASSPPGHSYEQYF. CDR3 nucleotide sequence: TGTGCCAGCTCACCGCCGGGACACTCATACGAGCAGTACTTC. This sequence joins TRBV18 and TRBJ2-7; possibly TRBD1 for D (6 bases). CDR1 and CDR2 from the germline V gene are KGHSH and LQKENI. V lost 3 bases to trimming and J lost 4 bases, with 13 bases between them. The CDR3 is 14 residues long.

Ten or more counts support this clonotype. This rearrangement joins TRBV28 to TRBJ1-6; weak D call: TRBD1 (6 bases). Germline-derived CDR1 and CDR2 are MDHEN and SYDVKM. The V end lost 6 bases, the J end lost 3 bases, and 12 bases lay between the germline ends. CDR3 size: 15 residues. The CDR3 sequence: CASRYGQSYNSPLHF. The CDR3 DNA follows: TGTGCCAGCAGATACGGACAGAGCTATAATTCACCCCTCCACTTT.

This clonotype was found many times. V and J are TRBV20-1 and TRBJ2-5, with 10 bases identical to TRBD2. Unmatched junction bases numbered 3, after V lost 1 base and J lost 1 base. Germline values: CDR1 DFQATT, CDR2 SNEGSKA (reference sequence). The CDR3 runs 15 residues. The CDR3 is CSARGASGSQETQYF. The CDR3 nucleotides read TGCAGTGCTAGAGGGGCTAGCGGGAGCCAAGAGACCCAGTACTTC.

This clonotype was picked up many times. V gene TRBV7-9 combines with J gene TRBJ1-6; D uncertain. Germline V gene data show CDR1 as SEHNR and CDR2 as FQNEAQ (reference sequence). The CDR3 has 13 amino acids. Trimming took 0 bases from V and 7 from J, leaving 4 bases between them. Written as DNA, the CDR3 is TGTGCCAGCAGCTTAGCAGAAAATTCACCCCTCCACTTT. Protein sequence: CASSLAENSPLHF. Complete variable domain (other parts from reference TRBV7-9 and TRBJ1-6): DTGVSQNPRHKITKRGQNVTFRCDPISEHNRLYWYRQTLGQGPEFLTYFQNEAQLEKSRLLSDRFSAERPKGSFSTLEIQRTEQGDSAMYLCASSLAENSPLHFGNGTRLTVT.

In its sample, this clonotype was seen many times. The chain uses TRBV19 and TRBJ1-2, with a tentative D call TRBD1 (5 bases). CDR1 LNHDA and CDR2 SQIVND come from the germline V gene (reference sequence). The length of the CDR3 is 15 residues. The V and J ends lost 6 bases and 4 bases respectively, with 18 bases between them. Here the CDR3 DNA reads TGTGCCAGTAGCATCCAGGGCCGGGGACTCTATGGCTACACCTTC. It codes for CASSIQGRGLYGYTF.